The clone carrying this T cell receptor beta chain was counted many times. The authors amplified TCR beta CDR3 regions, and they did so from RNA transcripts for repertoire sequencing. Following a first-round RT-PCR that used HTBI primers, a second-round multiplex PCR was carried out. Via MiXCR, TCRdb re-called the multiplex PCR reads, giving one row per CDR3 protein. The sample shows about 620,000 distinct CDR3 sequences, around a fifth of them seen only once. The CDR3 is 15 amino acids. Germline V gene data show CDR1 as LNHDA and CDR2 as SQIVND (reference sequence). Trimming removed 5 bases from V and 0 bases from J, with 11 bases in between. These data are taken from a study of Graves' ophthalmopathy and Graves' hyperthyroidism.

J is TRBJ2-4 and V is TRBV19; D might be TRBD2 (5 bases). Sequencing was done on a sample of peripheral blood. This sequence was found in a woman aged 18-29 years with stable Graves' hyperthyroidism. Some clones in this sample may be carry-over from other donors' samples. CDR3 coding DNA: TGTGCCAGTAGTCCGTCCCGGGGAGCCAAAAACATTCAGTACTTC. Translation: CASSPSRGAKNIQYF.